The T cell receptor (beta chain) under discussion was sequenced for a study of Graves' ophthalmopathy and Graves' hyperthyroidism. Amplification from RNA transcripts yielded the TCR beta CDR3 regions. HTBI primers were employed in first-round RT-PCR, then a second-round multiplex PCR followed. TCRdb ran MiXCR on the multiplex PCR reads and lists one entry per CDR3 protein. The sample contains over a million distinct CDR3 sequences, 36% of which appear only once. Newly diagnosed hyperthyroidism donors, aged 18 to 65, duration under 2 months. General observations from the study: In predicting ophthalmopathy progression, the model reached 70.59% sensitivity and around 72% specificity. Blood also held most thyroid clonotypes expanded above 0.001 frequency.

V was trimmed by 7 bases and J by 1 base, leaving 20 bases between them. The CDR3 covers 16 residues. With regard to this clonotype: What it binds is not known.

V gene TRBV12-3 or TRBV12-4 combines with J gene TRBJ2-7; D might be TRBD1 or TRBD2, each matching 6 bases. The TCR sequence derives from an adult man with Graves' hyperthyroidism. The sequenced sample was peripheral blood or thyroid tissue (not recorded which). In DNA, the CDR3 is TGTGCCAGCACCACTGGGGGGCTGGACGGATCCTACGAGCAGTACTTC. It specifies CASTTGGLDGSYEQYF.